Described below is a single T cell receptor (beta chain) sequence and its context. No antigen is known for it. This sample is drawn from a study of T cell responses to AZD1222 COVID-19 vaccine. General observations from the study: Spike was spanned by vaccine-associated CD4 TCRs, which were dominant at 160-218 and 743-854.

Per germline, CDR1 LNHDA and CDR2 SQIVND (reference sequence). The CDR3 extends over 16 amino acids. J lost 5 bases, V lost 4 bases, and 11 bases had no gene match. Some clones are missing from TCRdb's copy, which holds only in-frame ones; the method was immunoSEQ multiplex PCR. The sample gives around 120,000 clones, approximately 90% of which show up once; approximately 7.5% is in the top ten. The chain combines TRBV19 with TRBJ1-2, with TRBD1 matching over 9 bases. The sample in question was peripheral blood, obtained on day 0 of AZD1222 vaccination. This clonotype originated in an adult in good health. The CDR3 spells CASSTPLDRGGYGYTF. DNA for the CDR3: TGTGCCAGTAGTACTCCCCTGGACAGGGGCGGATATGGCTACACCTTC.